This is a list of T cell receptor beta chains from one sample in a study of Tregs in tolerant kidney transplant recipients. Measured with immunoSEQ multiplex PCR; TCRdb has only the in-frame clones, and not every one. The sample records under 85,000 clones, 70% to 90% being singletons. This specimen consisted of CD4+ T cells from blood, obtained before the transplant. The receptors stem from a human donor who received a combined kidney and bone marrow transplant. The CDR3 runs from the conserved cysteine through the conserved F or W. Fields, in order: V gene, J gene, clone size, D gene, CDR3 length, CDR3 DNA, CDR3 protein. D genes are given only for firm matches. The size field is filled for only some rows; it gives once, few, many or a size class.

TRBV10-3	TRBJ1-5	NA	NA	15	TGTGCCATCAGTGAAGAAGGGGGAGGCAATCAGCCCCAGCATTTT	CAISEEGGGNQPQHF
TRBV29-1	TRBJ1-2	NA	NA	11	TGCAGCGTTGAAATGCAGTATGGCTACACCTTC	CSVEMQYGYTF
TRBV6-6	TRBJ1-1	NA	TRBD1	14	TGTGCCAGCAGTTTAGGACAGGCGAACACTGAAGCTTTCTTT	CASSLGQANTEAFF
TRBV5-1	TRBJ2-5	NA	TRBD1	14	TGCGCCAGCAGCACCCGGGACAGGGGGGAGACCCAGTACTTC	CASSTRDRGETQYF
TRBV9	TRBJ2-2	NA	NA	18	TGTGCCAGCAGCGTAGGGGCGGGGACCCTCAGTAGCACCGGGGAGCTGTTTTTT	CASSVGAGTLSSTGELFF
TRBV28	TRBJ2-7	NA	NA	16	TGTGCCAGCAGTTTAAAATGGAGTTTGTCATCCCACGAGCAGTACTTC	CASSLKWSLSSHEQYF
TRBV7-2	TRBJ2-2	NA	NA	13	TGTGCCAGCAGCTTATACTCGGTCGGGGAGCTGTTTTTT	CASSLYSVGELFF
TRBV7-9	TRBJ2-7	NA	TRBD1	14	TGTGCCAGCACCAAACAGACAGGGAGCTACGAGCAGTACTTC	CASTKQTGSYEQYF
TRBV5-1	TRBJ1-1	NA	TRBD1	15	TGCGCCAGCAGCTTGGAGGACAGGGTCTTCCTGCGTGCTTTCTTT	CASSLEDRVFLRAFF
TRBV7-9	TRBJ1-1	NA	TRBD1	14	TGTGCCAGCAGCTTAGAGGGACAGACAGCTGAAGCTTTCTTT	CASSLEGQTAEAFF
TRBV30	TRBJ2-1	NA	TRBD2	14	TGTGCCGGTGTAGCGGGGGGGGCCTACAATGAGCAGTTCTTC	CAGVAGGAYNEQFF
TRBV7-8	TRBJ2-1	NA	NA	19	TGTGCCAGCAGCCCCCAGCGACAGGGTAAGGCTAGCGTCTACAATGAGCAGTTCTTC	CASSPQRQGKASVYNEQFF
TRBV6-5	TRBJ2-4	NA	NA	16	TGTGCCAGCAGTTACTCCGCGCAGGGGATCAAAAACATTCAGTACTTC	CASSYSAQGIKNIQYF
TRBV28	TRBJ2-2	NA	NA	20	NA	CASSPAGTGLFSGSPGSCFF
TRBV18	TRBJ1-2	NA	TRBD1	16	TGTGCCAGCTCCGCAGCCCGGGACAGCGAGATCTATGGCTACACCTTC	CASSAARDSEIYGYTF
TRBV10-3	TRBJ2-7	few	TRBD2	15	TGTGCCATCAGTGAGGCTAGCGGGCCAACCTACGAGCAGTACTTC	CAISEASGPTYEQYF
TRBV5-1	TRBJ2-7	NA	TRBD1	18	TGCGCCAGCAGCTTGACCTTTACCGGGACAGGGATTACCTACGAGCAGTACTTC	CASSLTFTGTGITYEQYF
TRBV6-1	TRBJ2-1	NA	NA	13	TGTGCCAGCAGGGTAGGGGGCTACAATGAGCAGTTCTTC	CASRVGGYNEQFF
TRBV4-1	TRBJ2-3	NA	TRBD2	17	TGCGCCAGCAGCCAAGAAATCGGGCTAGCGGGCACAGATACGCAGTATTTT	CASSQEIGLAGTDTQYF
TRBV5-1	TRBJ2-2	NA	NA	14	TGCGCCAGCAGCCAGGGACTTTCGCGAGAGGAGCTGTTTTTT	CASSQGLSREELFF
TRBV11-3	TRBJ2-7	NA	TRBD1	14	TGTGCCAGCAGCTTAGGACAGGGGACTCACGAGCAGTACTTC	CASSLGQGTHEQYF
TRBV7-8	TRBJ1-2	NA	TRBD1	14	TGTGCCAGCAGCTTAGCTCAGGGGGCCTATGGCTACACCTTC	CASSLAQGAYGYTF
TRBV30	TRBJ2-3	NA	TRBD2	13	TGTGCCGGTGATAGCGGGAGCACAGATACGCAGTATTTT	CAGDSGSTDTQYF
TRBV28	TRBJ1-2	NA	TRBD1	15	TGTGCCAGCAGTCCCCCCGGGACAGGGGACTATGGCTACACCTTC	CASSPPGTGDYGYTF
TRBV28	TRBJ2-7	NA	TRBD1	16	TGTGCCAGCAGTTTCCCCCCGGGGACAGTAAACTACGAGCAGTACTTC	CASSFPPGTVNYEQYF
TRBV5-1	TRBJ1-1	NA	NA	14	TGCGCCAGCAGCTTGGTCCTGGAGGGCACTGAAGCTTTCTTT	CASSLVLEGTEAFF
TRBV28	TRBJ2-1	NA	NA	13	TGTGCCAGCAGCCGTAGGGGGAACAATGAGCAGTTCTTC	CASSRRGNNEQFF
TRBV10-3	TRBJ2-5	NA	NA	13	TGTGCCATCAGAGGACAGATAAGGGAGACCCAGTACTTC	CAIRGQIRETQYF